The 9 T cell receptor beta chains below all came from one sample that was sequenced in a study of neurological immune-mediated disorders. TCRdb reprocessed the 5' RACE reads with MiXCR, giving one entry per CDR3 protein. The sample includes tens of thousands of distinct CDR3 sequences, around 6% seen only once; the top ten take around 0.55%. Sequenced material: CD4+ T cells from blood. The receptor source for this set is a woman aged 40 to 50 in good health.

This clonotype was observed at least ten times. J is TRBJ2-5 and V is TRBV5-5; perhaps TRBD2 as D (5 bases). Germline lookup yields CDR1 SGHKS and CDR2 YYEKEE (reference sequence). The CDR3 runs 12 residues. The V end was cut by 4 bases, the J end by 5 bases, with 9 bases between. CDR3: CASSRGPETQYF. The CDR3 DNA follows: TGTGCCAGCAGCCGAGGGCCGGAGACCCAGTACTTC.

This clonotype has a count of ten or more. The chain couples TRBV6-5 to TRBJ2-4; TRBD2 agrees at 8 bases. The CDR3 has 17 residues. Germline V CDR1 and CDR2: MNHEY, SVGAGI. Unmatched junction bases numbered 8, after V lost 4 bases and J lost 0 bases. The CDR3 DNA is TGTGCCAGCAGTTTAACTAGCGGTCTATCAGCCAAAAACATTCAGTACTTC. The encoded protein is CASSLTSGLSAKNIQYF.

At least ten counts were recorded for this clonotype. The J gene is TRBJ2-1, the V gene TRBV6-4, with TRBD1 matching 8 bases. This CDR3 is built from 14 residues. The V segment lost 6 bases and the J segment 7 bases; nucleotides outside the gene matches: 8. Germline CDR1 and CDR2: MRHNA and SNTAGT. CDR3 amino acids: CASRAWQGANEQFF. Written as DNA, the CDR3 is TGTGCCAGCAGGGCATGGCAGGGGGCAAATGAGCAGTTCTTC.

This clonotype was detected ten times or more. The rearrangement joins TRBV29-1 to TRBJ2-7; TRBD2 matches 8 bases. Unmatched junction bases numbered 23, after V lost 4 bases and J lost 6 bases. CDR1 and CDR2 from the germline V gene are SQVTM and ANQGSEA. The CDR3 totals 18 residues. CDR3 sequence (DNA): TGCAGCGTTGCGACGGACGGGAGGGGAGGGGGAATTACTGGCGAGCAGTACTTC. It is translated as CSVATDGRGGGITGEQYF.

In this sample, this clonotype turned up many times. The chain couples TRBV14 to TRBJ2-1; D is unresolved. Germline V gives CDR1 SGHDN, CDR2 FVKESK. Deletions cut 0 bases from V and 11 bases from J, with 11 bases between. There are 13 residues in the CDR3. The CDR3 protein is CASSQDRSSKQFF. CDR3 sequence (DNA): TGTGCCAGCAGCCAAGATAGGAGTAGCAAGCAGTTCTTC. Together with reference TRBV14 and TRBJ2-1, the CDR3 gives the full variable domain: EAGVTQFPSHSVIEKGQTVTLRCDPISGHDNLYWYRRVMGKEIKFLLHFVKESKQDESGMPNNRFLAERTGGTYSTLKVQPAELEDSGVYFCASSQDRSSKQFFGPGTRLTVL.

This clonotype was seen many times. The rearrangement uses TRBV6-5 and TRBJ2-7; D might be TRBD1 (5 bases). In germline, CDR1 is MNHEY, CDR2 SVGAGI. Trimming stripped 0 bases from V and 4 bases from J, with 19 bases between. The CDR3 has 17 amino acids. The CDR3 coding sequence is TGTGCCAGCAGTTACTCACTTCTCGGCGACAGTGGATACGAGCAGTACTTC. Protein sequence: CASSYSLLGDSGYEQYF.

In its sample, this clonotype was seen many times. The chain joins TRBV10-3 to TRBJ1-2; no reliable D call. The CDR3 is made up of 15 amino acids. Trimming left V 5 bases short and J 1 base short, with 14 bases between. CDR1 is ENHRY and CDR2 is SYGVKD in the germline V gene. The CDR3 sequence is CAISTGRTVNYGYTF. CDR3 nucleotides: TGTGCCATCAGTACGGGTAGAACGGTTAACTATGGCTACACCTTC.

Ten or more counts support this clonotype. CDR3 protein: CASNREQGKLFF. The CDR3 region has the DNA TGTGCCAGCAATCGCGAGCAGGGGAAACTGTTTTTT. The rearrangement joins TRBV28 to TRBJ1-4; the D gene is possibly TRBD1 (6 bases). The CDR3 sequence is 12 residues long. The V gene lost 7 bases and the J gene lost 11 bases, with 14 bases spanning the gap. Germline CDR1 and CDR2: MDHEN and SYDVKM.

Ten or more counts support this clonotype. The chain links TRBV29-1 to TRBJ1-1; possible D gene TRBD1, 5 bases. Germline CDR1 is SQVTM and CDR2 is ANQGSEA. Trimming pared 6 bases from V and 0 bases from J, leaving 14 bases between. The CDR3 is made up of 14 amino acids. For the CDR3, the DNA is TGCAGCGTGGGGACGGCCTGGTTGAACACTGAAGCTTTCTTT. It specifies CSVGTAWLNTEAFF.